The clone carrying this TCR beta chain showed up just once. Authors' processing steps: Counts of nucleated cells, estimated from reference gene primer amplification, were obtained. The table came from immunoSEQ multiplex PCR; TCRdb's copy has only in-frame clones and leaves some out. That table supplies the V and J calls and clone size; D and trimming were determined from the DNA. Among over 100,000 clones listed, 80% to 95% were seen once. The data derive from a study of blood T cell repertoires in COVID-19. For the study at large: Samples representing acute and convalescent COVID-19 were sourced from the United States, Italy and Spain. PBMCs, B-cell-depleted T cells, or T cells provided the cDNA or gDNA that made up the material.

What was sequenced was peripheral blood. The source of this sequence is a man aged 18 to 29 with acute or convalescent COVID-19.

CDR3 sequence: CAWKRGFADTQYF. The DNA for the CDR3 is TGTGCCTGGAAGCGAGGGTTCGCAGATACGCAGTATTTT. The chain links TRBV30 to TRBJ2-3, with D tentatively TRBD2 (5 bases). The V end lost 4 bases, the J end lost 4 bases, and 12 bases lay between the germline ends. The CDR3 has 13 residues. Germline V gives CDR1 GTSNPN, CDR2 SVGIG (reference sequence).